The present T cell receptor (beta chain) was sequenced within a study of shared clonotypes between healthy human individuals. This CDR3 contains 14 residues. Germline assignment: CDR1 MNHNS and CDR2 SASEGT. Profiled with immunoSEQ multiplex PCR; TCRdb holds only in-frame clones, not every one. The top ten clones hold roughly 0.65% of a sample with around 1.1 million clones, approximately 80% of them seen once. The chain uses TRBV6-1 and TRBJ2-5, with a weak D call TRBD2 (6 bases). The J call is doubtful: the DNA matches TRBJ2-7 better. Input material: memory CD4+ T cells from PBMCs. Regarding subset: CD45RA-negative fraction. The TCR comes from a man aged 18 to 35 in good health. Some clones in this sample may be carry-over from other donors' samples. The CDR3 DNA reads TGTGCCAGCAGTACCGGGACTCTTTCCTACGAGCAGTACTTC. This sequence encodes CASSTGTLSYEQYF.